A selection of T cell receptor beta chains follows, all from one sample in a study of CD8 T cells in Susac syndrome. TCRdb used MiXCR to reprocess the immunoSEQ multiplex PCR reads, holding one entry per CDR3 protein. Among some 220,000 distinct CDR3 sequences listed, around 95% were seen once. Material: CD4+ T cells from PBMCs. All receptors derive from a human donor with multiple sclerosis. Both conserved end residues are trimmed from each CDR3. Each record gives: J gene, V gene, D gene, CDR3 protein. D genes are given only for firm matches.

TRBJ2-3 | TRBV29-1 | - | SVLVGMDTQY
TRBJ2-2 | TRBV20-1 | - | SASRNWNTGELF
TRBJ2-1 | TRBV11-3 | - | ASSLAPGRNEQF
TRBJ2-5 | TRBV9 | - | ASSVADETQY
TRBJ1-2 | TRBV27 | TRBD1 | ASSTAGQVALVDGYT
TRBJ2-1 | TRBV19 | - | ASAKGAEYNEQF
TRBJ2-3 | TRBV20-1 | TRBD1 | SAVRGRIPTDTQY
TRBJ1-2 | TRBV3-1 | - | ASSPRGAGGYT
TRBJ1-6 | TRBV24-1 | - | ATIRGWAYNSPLH
TRBJ2-1 | TRBV29-1 | - | SVHRDGAWAYNEQF
TRBJ1-2 | TRBV30 | - | AWSDKRSYGYT
TRBJ2-7 | TRBV28 | - | ASRNRAPGEQY
TRBJ2-7 | TRBV5-1 | - | ASSLAVQAFEQY
TRBJ1-2 | TRBV20-1 | TRBD1 | SASHRGAGGYT
TRBJ2-7 | TRBV28 | TRBD2 | ASSQTGTSKQVQY
TRBJ1-2 | TRBV20-1 | TRBD1 | SASNRGTYGYT
TRBJ2-6 | TRBV5-1 | - | ASSSGPGANVLT
TRBJ2-1 | TRBV15 | TRBD2 | ATSRVHTSGPANEQF
TRBJ2-3 | TRBV6-4 | TRBD2 | ASSDSGAGGPKDTQY
TRBJ1-5 | TRBV4-2 | TRBD1 | ASSQGLQGNQPQH
TRBJ2-1 | TRBV12-3/TRBV12-4 | - | ASRPDRSNEQF
TRBJ2-5 | TRBV12-3/TRBV12-4 | - | ASSGDSETQY
TRBJ1-4 | TRBV6-5 | - | ASSVWQRNEKLF
TRBJ1-5 | TRBV28 | - | ASSPSPAGEPQH
TRBJ2-7 | TRBV7-2 | - | ASSLDRRAYEQY
TRBJ1-4 | TRBV4-1 | TRBD1 | ASSQDIPTGGGEKLF
TRBJ2-2 | TRBV14 | - | ASSQDRGKGRNTGELF
TRBJ2-3 | TRBV11-2 | TRBD2 | ASSSTSGRGNTQY
TRBJ1-2 | TRBV28 | - | ASSPIGGYT
TRBJ2-1 | TRBV12-3/TRBV12-4 | - | ASFERRGAEQF
TRBJ1-2 | TRBV5-6 | TRBD1 | ASSSGQGVGYT
TRBJ2-7 | TRBV5-1 | TRBD1 | ASSLGQGLSYEQY
TRBJ2-5 | TRBV5-1 | - | ASRGSSGQETQY
TRBJ2-6 | TRBV28 | - | ASRSRTVSSGANVLT
TRBJ1-2 | TRBV18 | - | ASSPDSNYGYT
TRBJ2-1 | TRBV30 | TRBD2 | AWSASYGSGDSYNEQF
TRBJ2-1 | TRBV4-1 | - | ASSQDSVEEQNYNEQF
TRBJ2-3 | TRBV4-2 | TRBD2 | ASSQVGGGGSLFPDTQY
TRBJ1-1 | TRBV5-1 | - | ASSLGPEAF
TRBJ2-7 | TRBV6-5 | TRBD2 | ASGAGDAYEQY
TRBJ2-2 | TRBV9 | - | ASSGLSTGELF
TRBJ1-1 | TRBV6-5 | - | ASSPGTPNTEAF
TRBJ1-2 | TRBV6-1 | - | ASSPGGGTNYGYT
TRBJ2-3 | TRBV29-1 | - | SVVPGITDTQY
TRBJ1-1 | TRBV30 | - | AWSRDLTGVNTEAF
TRBJ1-1 | TRBV20-1 | - | SARGPGQGPATNPEAF
TRBJ2-3 | TRBV20-1 | TRBD2 | SAAGGLGDTQY
TRBJ2-1 | TRBV27 | - | ASQSGQTYNEQF
TRBJ2-5 | TRBV30 | - | AWSEGETQY